The 20 T cell receptor beta chains below come from one sample, sequenced in a study of cytomegalovirus exposure and HLA in healthy donors. Both 60 Vbeta primers and 13 Jbeta primers went into the PCR. Measured with immunoSEQ multiplex PCR; TCRdb has only the in-frame clones, and not every one. The sample yields around 74,000 clones, 79% seen once. The sequenced material came from PBMCs. The receptors derive from a man aged 25 to 45 in good health and CMV-seronegative.

The chain joins TRBV27 to TRBJ2-3, with 7 bases matching TRBD1. The junction had 8 bases not matched to a gene; V was cut back by 6 bases and J by 5 bases. CDR3 length: 14 amino acids. Germline CDR1 reads MNHEY; CDR2 reads SMNVEV (reference sequence). The CDR3: CASRVGGSGDTQYF. The CDR3 bases are TGTGCCAGCAGGGTAGGGGGCTCGGGAGATACGCAGTATTTT.

This chain uses TRBV6-5 with TRBJ2-2; no reliable D call. The germline V gene encodes CDR1 MNHEY and CDR2 SVGAGI. V was clipped by 2 bases and J by 6 bases, with 7 bases between them. The CDR3 length is 13 residues. CDR3 loop: CASSYTMAGELFF. CDR3 nucleotides: TGTGCCAGCAGTTACACTATGGCCGGGGAGCTGTTTTTT.

The V and J genes are TRBV27 and TRBJ2-4, with a possible D match to TRBD2 (5 bases). The CDR3 totals 15 residues. Per the germline V gene, CDR1 is MNHEY and CDR2 is SMNVEV (reference sequence). Trimming took off 2 bases at V and 3 bases at J, with 11 bases between the two ends. The CDR3 region has the DNA TGTGCCAGCAGTTTACGGGGAACAGTCAAAAACATTCAGTACTTC. Protein product: CASSLRGTVKNIQYF.

In this sample, this clone turned up once. The rearrangement joins TRBV5-4 to TRBJ1-3, with 8 bases that match TRBD1. Looked up from germline, CDR1 is SGHNT and CDR2 is YYREEE (reference sequence). The CDR3 is made up of 15 amino acids. V shed 4 bases and J 4 bases; nucleotides not matched to a gene: 7. CDR3 region: CASSIDRGFGNTIYF. Written as DNA, the CDR3 is TGTGCCAGCAGCATCGACAGGGGTTTCGGAAACACCATATATTTT.

The CDR3, as DNA: TGTGCCAGCCATCGGGACAGCAATTCACCCCTCCACTTT. Its translation is CASHRDSNSPLHF. This chain links TRBV6-1 with TRBJ1-6, with 7 bases fitting TRBD1. The germline V gene has CDR1 MNHNS and CDR2 SASEGT. There are 13 residues in the CDR3. Trimming removed 8 bases from V and 7 bases from J; junction bases left unmatched: 5.

The chain links TRBV9 to TRBJ1-1; 12 bases line up with TRBD1. CDR3 length: 16 amino acids. The V and J ends lost 2 bases and 6 bases, in that order; junction bases with no gene match: 8. Germline lookup yields CDR1 SGDLS and CDR2 YYNGEE. The CDR3 coding sequence is TGTGCCAGCAGCGTGGAGGGACAGGGGGCCCAGGCTGAAGCTTTCTTT. Amino acids: CASSVEGQGAQAEAFF.

The table lists this clone with a count of one. J is TRBJ2-5 and V is TRBV10-3; tentative D call: TRBD1 (6 bases). The CDR3 length is 12 residues. Germline lookup yields CDR1 ENHRY and CDR2 SYGVKD. V lost 10 bases, J lost 2 bases, and 11 bases lay in between. The CDR3 here is CATSGQQETQYF. CDR3 DNA: TGTGCCACCAGCGGACAGCAAGAGACCCAGTACTTC.

The CDR3 DNA follows: TGTGCCAGCAGTAGCCGAGATACGCAGTATTTT. Encoded protein: CASSSRDTQYF. This chain uses TRBV2 with TRBJ2-3; D ambiguous. CDR3 length: 11 amino acids. CDR1 is SNHLY, CDR2 FYNNEI, per germline. V dropped 5 bases and J dropped 5 bases, with 5 bases sitting between them.

The genes are TRBV11-3 and TRBJ2-2; D might be TRBD1 (6 bases). V was trimmed by 1 base and J by 5 bases, leaving 11 bases between them. CDR1 and CDR2 from the germline V gene are SGHNT and YENEEA. The CDR3 is made up of 15 amino acids. CDR3 protein: CASSLVRGRTGELFF. As DNA, the CDR3 is TGTGCCAGCAGCTTAGTGAGGGGGAGAACCGGGGAGCTGTTTTTT. The whole variable domain, remainder taken from reference TRBV11-3 and TRBJ2-2, is EAGVVQSPRYKIIEKKQPVAFWCNPISGHNTLYWYLQNLGQGPELLIRYENEEAVDDSQLPKDRFSAERLKGVDSTLKIQPAELGDSAVYLCASSLVRGRTGELFFGEGSRLTVL.

The chain recombines TRBV27 with TRBJ2-4, with 7 bases fitting TRBD2. This CDR3 has 14 residues. After removal of 2 bases from V and 6 bases from J, the junction contained 4 bases not matched to a gene. CDR1 and CDR2 (germline): MNHEY, SMNVEV (reference sequence). The DNA for the CDR3 is TGTGCCAGCAGTTTAAGGAGGGAGGGAAACATTCAGTACTTC. It specifies CASSLRREGNIQYF.

This clone was observed a few times. The chain uses TRBV5-6 and TRBJ2-3; 13 bases match TRBD2. The V gene's germline CDR1 is SGHDT and CDR2 YYEEEE. J gave up 5 bases and V 4 bases, and 7 bases lay outside the gene matches. This CDR3 comprises 16 residues. CDR3 sequence reads: CASSDTSGRGVDTQYF. CDR3 coding DNA: TGTGCCAGCAGCGATACTAGCGGGAGGGGTGTAGATACGCAGTATTTT.

The rearrangement links TRBV11-2 to TRBJ1-4; no definite D call. Germline CDR1 SGHAT, CDR2 FQNNGV. V lost 0 bases to trimming and J lost 8 bases, with 16 bases between them. This CDR3 spans 16 amino acids. As DNA, the CDR3 is TGTGCCAGCAGCTTAGATCGATCAGGAAAGCACGAAAAACTGTTTTTT. Translated, it gives CASSLDRSGKHEKLFF. Filled out from reference TRBV11-2 and TRBJ1-4, the complete variable domain reads EAGVAQSPRYKIIEKRQSVAFWCNPISGHATLYWYQQILGQGPKLLIQFQNNGVVDDSQLPKDRFSAERLKGVDSTLKIQPAKLEDSAVYLCASSLDRSGKHEKLFFGSGTQLSVL.

This chain uses TRBV2 with TRBJ2-5, with D unclear. CDR3 length: 13 amino acids. Germline V gene data show CDR1 as SNHLY and CDR2 as FYNNEI. Deletions cut 6 bases from V and 6 bases from J, with 14 bases between. The CDR3 DNA reads as TGTGCCAGCAGCGATGACAACGTACAGACCCAGTACTTC. Protein product: CASSDDNVQTQYF.

The rearrangement joins TRBV28 to TRBJ2-3, with TRBD1 as a possible D gene (11 bases). The CDR3 sequence is 15 residues long. Trimming shortened V by 5 bases and J by 8 bases, and 20 bases separated the two germline ends. CDR1 MDHEN and CDR2 SYDVKM come from the germline V gene. CDR3 in amino acids: CASSRTSGTGGTQYF. CDR3 bases: TGTGCCAGCAGTCGTACTAGCGGGACAGGGGGTACGCAGTATTTT.

The V and J genes are TRBV9 and TRBJ2-1, with TRBD2 matching over 10 bases. Germline-derived CDR1 and CDR2 are SGDLS and YYNGEE. The CDR3 is made up of 15 amino acids. V shed 4 bases and J 9 bases; nucleotides not matched to a gene: 10. The CDR3 is CASSTSGTGLVEQFF. CDR3 nucleotides: TGTGCCAGCAGCACTAGCGGGACCGGATTAGTTGAGCAGTTCTTC.

This clone was found a few times. This sequence joins TRBV4-1 and TRBJ2-1, with a weak D call TRBD2 (5 bases). Germline CDR1 is MGHRA and CDR2 is YSYEKL. With 2 bases removed from V and 8 bases from J, the gap between germline ends came to 7 bases. CDR3 length equals 12 residues. Written as DNA, the CDR3 is TGCGCCAGCAGCCAACGGGGTGATGAGCAGTTCTTC. Encoded protein: CASSQRGDEQFF.

This clone has a handful of counts. The rearrangement links TRBV7-6 to TRBJ1-1; 7 nucleotides match TRBD1. The V gene's germline CDR1 is SGHVS and CDR2 FNYEAQ. This CDR3 has 14 residues. V dropped 5 bases and J dropped 5; count of bases not matched to a gene: 8. Written as DNA, the CDR3 is TGTGCCAGCAGCCCCCGGGACAGAGCGACTGAAGCTTTCTTT. Protein sequence: CASSPRDRATEAFF.

This clone has only a few counts. The chain links TRBV27 to TRBJ1-1, with TRBD1 as a possible D gene (5 bases). Germline V gives CDR1 MNHEY, CDR2 SMNVEV (reference sequence). This CDR3 region has 13 residues. V shed 0 bases and J shed 5 bases, with 7 bases lying between them. CDR3 protein: CASSLSRGTEAFF. The CDR3, as DNA: TGTGCCAGCAGTTTATCGCGGGGGACTGAAGCTTTCTTT.

This sequence joins TRBV18 and TRBJ2-2; 8 bases fit TRBD2. V lost 2 bases, J lost 13 bases, and 9 bases stayed unmatched. This CDR3 is built from 14 residues. In germline, CDR1 is KGHSH, CDR2 LQKENI. The CDR3 loop reads CASSPDGGAWSLFF. In nucleotides, the CDR3 is TGTGCCAGCTCACCAGACGGGGGGGCGTGGTCGCTGTTTTTT. The full variable domain, in which reference TRBV18 and TRBJ2-2 provide the parts outside the CDR3, is NAGVMQNPRHLVRRRGQEARLRCSPMKGHSHVYWYRQLPEEGLKFMVYLQKENIIDESGMPKERFSAEFPKEGPSILRIQQVVRGDSAAYFCASSPDGGAWSLFFGEGSRLTVL.

Notes on this clone: A junction boundary mismatches the germline segment, possibly from a read error. CDR3 residues: CSSSFRGLDNEKLFF. CDR3 nucleotide sequence: TGTTCCAGCAGCTTCAGAGGGCTCGATAATGAAAAACTGTTTTTT. V is TRBV7-9 and J is TRBJ1-4; D is unresolved. The CDR3 sequence is 15 residues long. Germline V gene lookup returns CDR1 SEHNR and CDR2 FQNEAQ (reference sequence).